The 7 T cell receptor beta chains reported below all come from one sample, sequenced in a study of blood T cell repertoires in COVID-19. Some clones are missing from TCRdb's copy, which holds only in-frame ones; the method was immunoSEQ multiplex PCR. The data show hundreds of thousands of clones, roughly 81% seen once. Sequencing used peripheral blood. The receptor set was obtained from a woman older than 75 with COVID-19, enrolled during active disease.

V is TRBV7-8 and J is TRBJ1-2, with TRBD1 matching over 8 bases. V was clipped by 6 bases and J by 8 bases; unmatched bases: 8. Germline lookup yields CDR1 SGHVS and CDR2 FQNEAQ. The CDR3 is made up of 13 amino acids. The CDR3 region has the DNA TGTGCCAGCAGGAACCGGGACAGGTCGGGCTACACCTTC. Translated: CASRNRDRSGYTF.

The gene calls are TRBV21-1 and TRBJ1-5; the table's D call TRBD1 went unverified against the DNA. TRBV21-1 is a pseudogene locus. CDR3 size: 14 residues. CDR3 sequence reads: CASSMDRAPRPQHF. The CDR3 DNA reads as TGTGCCAGCAGCATGGACAGGGCCCCGAGGCCCCAGCATTTT.

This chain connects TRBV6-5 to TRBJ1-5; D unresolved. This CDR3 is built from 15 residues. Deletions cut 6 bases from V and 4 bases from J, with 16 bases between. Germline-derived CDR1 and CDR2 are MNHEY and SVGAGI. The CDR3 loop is CASRQRSPGNQPQHF. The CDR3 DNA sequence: TGTGCCAGCAGGCAAAGGTCTCCGGGAAATCAGCCCCAGCATTTT.

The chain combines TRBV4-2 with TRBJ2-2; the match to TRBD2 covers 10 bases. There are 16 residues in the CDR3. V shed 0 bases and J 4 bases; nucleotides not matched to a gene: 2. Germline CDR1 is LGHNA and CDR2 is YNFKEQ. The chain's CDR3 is CASSQDSSGGTGELFF. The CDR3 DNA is TGTGCCAGCAGCCAAGACTCTAGCGGGGGCACCGGGGAGCTGTTTTTT.

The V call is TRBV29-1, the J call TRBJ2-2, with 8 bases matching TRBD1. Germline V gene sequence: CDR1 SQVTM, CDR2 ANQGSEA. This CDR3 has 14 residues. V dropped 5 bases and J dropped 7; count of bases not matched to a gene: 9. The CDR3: CSVIPTGEHGELFF. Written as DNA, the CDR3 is TGCAGCGTTATACCGACAGGGGAACACGGGGAGCTGTTTTTT.

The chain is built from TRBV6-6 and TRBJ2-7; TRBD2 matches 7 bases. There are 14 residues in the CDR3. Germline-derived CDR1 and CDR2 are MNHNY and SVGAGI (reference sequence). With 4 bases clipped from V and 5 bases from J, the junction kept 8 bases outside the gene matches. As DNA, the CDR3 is TGTGCCAGCAGTTCCCCCGGGACTATCCACGAGCAGTACTTC. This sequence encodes CASSSPGTIHEQYF.

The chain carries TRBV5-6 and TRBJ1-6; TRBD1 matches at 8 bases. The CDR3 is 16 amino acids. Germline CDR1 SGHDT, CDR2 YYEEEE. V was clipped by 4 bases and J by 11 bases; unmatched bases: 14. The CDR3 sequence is CASSALDRGDSTPLHF. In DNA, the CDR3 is TGTGCCAGCAGCGCCCTCGACAGGGGAGATTCTACACCCCTCCACTTT.